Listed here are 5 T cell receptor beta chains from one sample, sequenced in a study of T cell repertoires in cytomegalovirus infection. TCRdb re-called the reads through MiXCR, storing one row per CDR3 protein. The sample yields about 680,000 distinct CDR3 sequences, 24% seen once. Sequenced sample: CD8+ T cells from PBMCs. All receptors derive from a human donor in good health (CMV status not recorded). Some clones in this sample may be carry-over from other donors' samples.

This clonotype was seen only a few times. CDR3 loop: CASSSGGPQHF. DNA for the CDR3: TGTGCCAGCAGCTCGGGGGGGCCCCAGCATTTT. V and J are TRBV7-6 and TRBJ1-5; a weak D match, TRBD1 (5 bases). The germline CDR1 and CDR2 sequences are SGHVS and FNYEAQ. The CDR3 is made up of 11 amino acids. Trimming removed 4 bases from V and 9 bases from J, with 7 bases in between.

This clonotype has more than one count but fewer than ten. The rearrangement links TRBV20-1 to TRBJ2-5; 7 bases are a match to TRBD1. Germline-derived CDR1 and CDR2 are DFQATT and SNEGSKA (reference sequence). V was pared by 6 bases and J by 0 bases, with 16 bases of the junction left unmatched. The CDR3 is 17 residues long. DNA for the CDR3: TGCAGTGCGCTGTTAGGACAGGTCTTGGGGTACCAAGAGACCCAGTACTTC. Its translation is CSALLGQVLGYQETQYF.

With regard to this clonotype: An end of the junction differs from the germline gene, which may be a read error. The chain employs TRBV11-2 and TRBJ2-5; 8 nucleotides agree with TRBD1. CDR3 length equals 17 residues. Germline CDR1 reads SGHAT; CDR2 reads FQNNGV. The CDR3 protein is CVSSLAPVQGDRETQYF. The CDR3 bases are TGTGTCAGCAGCTTAGCCCCTGTACAGGGGGACAGGGAGACCCAGTACTTC.

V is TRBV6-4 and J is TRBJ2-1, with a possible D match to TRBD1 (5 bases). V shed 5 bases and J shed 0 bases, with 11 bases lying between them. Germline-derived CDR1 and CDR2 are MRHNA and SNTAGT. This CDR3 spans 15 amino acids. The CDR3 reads CASSLRGNSYNEQFF. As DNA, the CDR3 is TGTGCCAGCAGTCTAAGGGGTAACTCCTACAATGAGCAGTTCTTC.

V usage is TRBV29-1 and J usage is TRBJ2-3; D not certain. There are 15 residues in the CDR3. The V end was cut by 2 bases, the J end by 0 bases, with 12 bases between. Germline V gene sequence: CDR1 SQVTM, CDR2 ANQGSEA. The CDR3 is CSVERAPASTDTQYF. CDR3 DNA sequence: TGCAGCGTTGAAAGGGCACCCGCGAGCACAGATACGCAGTATTTT.